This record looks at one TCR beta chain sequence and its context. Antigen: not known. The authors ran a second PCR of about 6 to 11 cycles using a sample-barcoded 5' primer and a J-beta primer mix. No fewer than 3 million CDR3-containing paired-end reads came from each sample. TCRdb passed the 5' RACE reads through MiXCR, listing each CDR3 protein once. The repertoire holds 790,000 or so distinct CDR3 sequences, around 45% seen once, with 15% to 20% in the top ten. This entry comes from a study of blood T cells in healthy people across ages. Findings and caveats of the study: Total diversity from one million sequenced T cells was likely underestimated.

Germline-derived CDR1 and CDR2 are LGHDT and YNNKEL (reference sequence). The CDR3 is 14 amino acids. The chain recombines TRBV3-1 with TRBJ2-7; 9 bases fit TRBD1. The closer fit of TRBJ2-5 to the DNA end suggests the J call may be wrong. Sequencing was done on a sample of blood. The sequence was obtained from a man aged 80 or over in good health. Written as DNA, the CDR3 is TGTGCCAGCTACACCGGGGACAGGGCAGAGACCCAGTACTTC. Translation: CASYTGDRAETQYF.